This T cell receptor beta chain was captured by sequencing in a study of regulatory dendritic cells for organ transplantation (dated by TCRdb to the late 2010s). Background for the entire study: The TCRbeta repertoires of sorted naive and memory CD4+ and CD8+ T cells were sequenced before and after allostimulation with regulatory or mature dendritic cells.

Turning to this clone: It lacks a known antigen. Base qualities were left out, and no much larger clone turns up one base away.

Summary of the overall study and its limitations: Among the resting subsets, memory CD8+ T cells contained the most alloreactive TCR clonotypes. Highly diverse repertoires were observed in naive CD4+ and CD8+ T cells, whereas lower diversity was observed in memory cells, and the most oligoclonal repertoires were found in memory CD8+ cells. Expansion of memory CD8+ clones was induced by allostimulation in both subjects, but more limited expansion appeared to be induced by regulatory dendritic cells than by mature dendritic cells. Only a couple of subjects were sequenced, and considerable between-individual heterogeneity in the alloreactive memory CD8+ T cell pool was noted by the authors.

Naive T cells were sorted as CD45RA+ and memory T cells as CD45RO+ CD4+ or CD8+ cells by FACS. Two healthy control subjects provided the T cells used for TCR sequencing. Unstimulated sorted T cell subsets were used as baseline controls for the mixed lymphocyte reactions. The Qiagen DNeasy Blood & Tissue Kit was used for extraction of genomic DNA. TCRbeta CDR3 regions were amplified by multiplexed two-step PCR using Vbeta-specific forward primers and Jbeta-specific reverse primers. Through the immunoSEQ service, the TCRbeta libraries were run on an Illumina instrument for sequencing. The source study handled its data this way. IMGT annotation was used to assign V, D and J genes, and synthetic CDR3 analogues were used to correct the counts for multiplex PCR bias. Repertoire clonality was computed in the immunoSEQ Analyzer as one minus normalized Shannon entropy. Whether a clone counted as expanded was decided by Fisher's exact test with Benjamini-Hochberg false discovery rate control and a two-tailed cutoff of P<0.01. As stored in TCRdb, this immuneACCESS dataset retains in-frame rearrangements with V and J assigned. A fraction of the clones does not appear; measured against another copy, unresolved V genes explain less than half of the discrepancy, and the remainder lacks a known reason. V, J and clone size reflect that table, while D and trimming were determined from the DNA. This sample is represented by fewer than 40,000 clones; 75% to 95% of them were singletons. The top ten clones comprise 0.095% to 0.14% of the sample.

Trimmed from V: 5 bases; trimmed from J: 4 bases; junction bases lacking a gene match: 7. Including the terminal cysteine and phenylalanine, the CDR3 comprises 14 residues. Only the CDR3 DNA is retained, 42 bases long and in frame from the first base. The germline V gene encodes CDR1 MNHEY and CDR2 SMNVEV (reference sequence). Source material: naive CD8+ T cells from blood. The cell subset or site label, read with the paper, signifies: CD45RA+ naive T cells. The origin of this receptor is a human donor in good health. The V gene is TRBV27 and the J gene is TRBJ2-5; 7 nucleotides in the junction match TRBD2. The DNA sequence follows: TGTGCCAGCAGTCCGAGACTAGCTCGAGAGACCCAGTACTTC. Translation gives CASSPRLARETQYF.